This is a list of T cell receptor beta chains from one sample in a study of T-cell memory formation after mild COVID-19. From the 5' RACE reads, TCRdb called clonotypes with MiXCR, one entry per CDR3 protein. The sample consists of about 250,000 distinct CDR3 sequences, approximately 15% of them appearing once. Material: PBMCs or a T cell subset sorted from them (not recorded which). Receptor source: an adult woman who had mild COVID-19 (a few samples of this study predate the infection). Cell type and time point are not known. CDR3s include the opening cysteine and the closing phenylalanine or tryptophan. D genes are given only for firm matches. A row's size may be missing; if present it is once, few, many or a size class.

- few TRBJ2-7 TRBV18 CASSPGPIIYEQYF TGTGCCAGCTCACCAGGCCCCATCATCTACGAGCAGTACTTC
- few TRBJ1-5 TRBV18 CASSPRSDQPQHF TGTGCCAGCTCACCACGGAGCGATCAGCCCCAGCATTTT
- - TRBJ2-2 TRBV18 CASSPGKTGELFF TGTGCCAGCTCACCAGGGAAAACCGGGGAGCTGTTTTTT
TRBD2 - TRBJ2-6 TRBV4-1 CASSQDRGAGANVLTF TGCGCCAGCAGCCAAGATCGGGGGGCTGGGGCCAACGTCCTGACTTTC
TRBD2 - TRBJ2-1 TRBV29-1 CSVGTGTINNEQFF TGCAGCGTTGGGACCGGGACTATCAACAATGAGCAGTTCTTC
TRBD1 few TRBJ1-4 TRBV28 CASSPRDRGLVNEKLFF TGTGCCAGCAGTCCTCGGGACAGGGGGCTTGTTAATGAAAAACTGTTTTTT
- - TRBJ1-3 TRBV7-2 CASSLVSLSGNTIYF TGTGCCAGCAGCTTAGTGAGCCTCTCTGGAAACACCATATATTTT
- many TRBJ1-3 TRBV5-6 CASSSPISGNTIYF TGTGCCAGCAGCTCACCTATCTCTGGAAACACCATATATTTT
- - TRBJ2-7 TRBV14 CASSRTFPYEQYF TGTGCCAGCAGCCGGACTTTCCCCTACGAGCAGTACTTC
TRBD1 few TRBJ1-2 TRBV5-1 CASSLAGQGALGYTF TGCGCCAGCAGCTTGGCCGGACAGGGGGCTTTAGGCTACACCTTC
- many TRBJ2-7 TRBV7-2 CASSTLYEQYF TGTGCCAGCAGCACCCTCTACGAGCAGTACTTC
- - TRBJ2-7 TRBV14 CASSQGLLGSGAYEQYF TGTGCCAGCAGCCAAGGTCTTCTCGGGAGTGGGGCCTACGAGCAGTACTTC
- once TRBJ1-3 TRBV6-5 CASTPPGSSGNTIYF TGTGCCAGCACCCCCCCAGGAAGCTCTGGAAACACCATATATTTT
- few TRBJ1-1 TRBV29-1 CSVEVLQNTEAFF TGCAGCGTTGAAGTCTTGCAAAACACTGAAGCTTTCTTT
- few TRBJ2-1 TRBV12-3/TRBV12-4 CASTTTRLDEQFF TGTGCCAGCACCACCACTAGACTGGATGAGCAGTTCTTC
- - TRBJ2-1 TRBV3-1 CASSQGGYEQFF TGTGCCAGCAGCCAGGGGGGCTATGAGCAGTTCTTC
- - TRBJ2-7 TRBV6-5 CASSPAATYEQYF TGTGCCAGCAGTCCGGCCGCCACCTACGAGCAGTACTTC
- - TRBJ1-5 TRBV12-3/TRBV12-4 CASSLDEGRKDQPQHF TGTGCCAGCAGTTTAGATGAGGGGCGCAAGGATCAGCCCCAGCATTTT
TRBD2 many TRBJ2-7 TRBV7-2 CASSLRRGVSYEQYF TGTGCCAGCAGCTTACGTCGGGGGGTGTCCTACGAGCAGTACTTC
- few TRBJ2-2 TRBV7-8 CASSSIYGELFF TGTGCCAGCAGCTCGATCTACGGGGAGCTGTTTTTT
TRBD2 - TRBJ2-5 TRBV15 CATSKGGSVETQYF TGTGCCACCAGCAAGGGCGGGAGTGTGGAGACCCAGTACTTC
TRBD1 many TRBJ2-7 TRBV10-2 CASSDLGTGAYEQYF TGCGCCAGCAGTGATCTGGGGACAGGGGCCTACGAGCAGTACTTC
- few TRBJ1-3 TRBV30 CAWSADSHRGNTIYF TGTGCCTGGAGTGCGGACAGTCACAGAGGAAACACCATATATTTT
- - TRBJ2-7 TRBV18 CASSDRPGSYEQYF TGTGCCAGCTCAGACAGGCCTGGCTCCTACGAGCAGTACTTC
TRBD1 many TRBJ1-1 TRBV7-9 CASSFAGGEAFF TGTGCCAGCAGCTTTGCAGGGGGAGAAGCTTTCTTT
TRBD2 - TRBJ2-7 TRBV29-1 CSVVGLAGSEQYF TGCAGCGTTGTTGGCCTAGCGGGAAGCGAGCAGTACTTC
- - TRBJ1-1 TRBV6-2/TRBV6-3 CASSYPQNTEAFF TGTGCCAGCAGTTACCCCCAGAACACTGAAGCTTTCTTT
TRBD2 few TRBJ2-3 TRBV20-1 CSARRGTTGADTQYF TGCAGTGCTAGACGCGGGACTACGGGAGCAGATACGCAGTATTTT
- few TRBJ2-4 TRBV9 CASSPRSGENIQYF TGTGCCAGCAGCCCAAGGTCGGGGGAGAACATTCAGTACTTC
TRBD1 many TRBJ2-1 TRBV7-9 CASSRDRGYNEQFF TGTGCCAGCAGCCGGGACAGGGGTTACAATGAGCAGTTCTTC
TRBD1 - TRBJ1-2 TRBV7-9 CASSLTGANYGYTF TGTGCCAGCAGCTTAACAGGGGCTAACTATGGCTACACCTTC
TRBD1 - TRBJ1-2 TRBV6-5 CASSYSSRGQGVIYTF TGTGCCAGCAGTTACTCTTCTAGGGGACAGGGGGTGATCTACACCTTC
TRBD2 - TRBJ2-1 TRBV11-3 CASSFSGGYNEQFF TGTGCCAGCAGCTTTAGCGGGGGTTACAATGAGCAGTTCTTC
TRBD1 - TRBJ1-2 TRBV4-1 CASSHPGQGRYGYTF TGCGCCAGCAGCCACCCGGGACAGGGGAGATACGGCTACACCTTC
- few TRBJ1-2 TRBV5-5 CASSLEGRSGYTF TGTGCCAGCAGCTTGGAGGGAAGATCAGGCTACACCTTC
TRBD1 - TRBJ2-5 TRBV4-2 CASSHVQTGQGGETQYF TGTGCCAGCAGCCATGTTCAAACAGGACAGGGAGGAGAGACCCAGTACTTC
TRBD1 - TRBJ2-5 TRBV2 CASSSHTGEETQYF TGTGCCAGCAGTTCTCATACAGGGGAAGAGACCCAGTACTTC
TRBD1 once TRBJ1-2 TRBV18 CASSPATGQGSGYTF TGTGCCAGCTCACCGGCCACGGGACAGGGATCCGGCTACACCTTC
- - TRBJ1-1 TRBV3-1 CASSRLELNTEAFF TGTGCCAGCAGCCGACTGGAGTTGAACACTGAAGCTTTCTTT
- few TRBJ2-7 TRBV20-1 CSASPGSEQYF TGCAGTGCTAGTCCTGGTAGCGAGCAGTACTTC
- few TRBJ2-3 TRBV20-1 CSALLTDTQYF TGCAGTGCTCTCTTAACAGATACGCAGTATTTT
TRBD2 - TRBJ2-3 TRBV10-3 CAISEVGGRARLDTQYF TGTGCCATCAGTGAGGTTGGAGGGAGGGCCCGGCTGGATACGCAGTATTTT
- many TRBJ1-2 TRBV4-1 CASSQVPGDYYGYTF TGCGCCAGCAGCCAAGTTCCAGGGGACTACTATGGCTACACCTTC
- few TRBJ2-1 TRBV2 CASRYTIGIQQFF TGTGCCAGCAGGTATACGATAGGGATTCAGCAGTTCTTC
- - TRBJ2-5 TRBV1 CTSSQVPHKRETKTQYF TGCACCAGCAGCCAAGTTCCTCATAAGCGGGAGACTAAGACCCAGTACTTC
TRBD2 few TRBJ2-7 TRBV4-3 CASSQAANGGATYEQYF TGCGCCAGCAGCCAAGCAGCGAACGGGGGGGCAACATACGAGCAGTACTTC
TRBD1 - TRBJ1-2 TRBV6-5 CASRRGQGGGYGYTF TGTGCCAGCAGGAGGGGACAGGGAGGCGGGTATGGCTACACCTTC
- few TRBJ2-2 TRBV20-1 CSARGRRITGELFF TGCAGTGCTAGAGGGAGAAGGATCACCGGGGAGCTGTTTTTT
- few TRBJ2-3 TRBV15 CATSRRTGGPTDTQYF TGTGCCACCAGCAGACGTACTGGGGGGCCCACAGATACGCAGTATTTT
- many TRBJ1-5 TRBV12-3/TRBV12-4 CASSPWDIEEDQPQHF TGTGCCAGCAGCCCCTGGGACATCGAGGAGGATCAGCCCCAGCATTTT
- - TRBJ1-5 TRBV2 CASRSANRSSSNQPQHF TGTGCCAGCAGGTCAGCTAACCGGAGTAGTAGCAATCAGCCCCAGCATTTT
TRBD2 - TRBJ2-7 TRBV20-1 CSASLAGGPRAEQYF TGCAGTGCATCACTAGCGGGAGGGCCTAGGGCCGAGCAGTACTTC
- - TRBJ2-5 TRBV6-5 CASSSLGAGSAQETQYF TGTGCCAGCAGTAGCCTGGGGGCAGGGTCGGCCCAAGAGACCCAGTACTTC